What follows are 27 T cell receptor beta chains derived from one specimen sequenced in a study of T cells in Graves' hyperthyroidism and ophthalmopathy. Researchers took RNA transcripts and amplified the TCR beta CDR3 regions from them. Using the HTBI primer set, a first-round RT-PCR was run on the TCR CDR3. TCRdb reprocessed the multiplex PCR reads via MiXCR and lists one record per CDR3 protein. Of 300,000 or so distinct CDR3 sequences in the sample, about 20% were seen once. The specimen was blood. These receptors were obtained from a woman between 45 and 60 years old with Graves' hyperthyroidism.

This clonotype has a count of ten or more. The CDR3 sequence: CASILRPQLGYGYTF. DNA for the CDR3: TGTGCCAGCATCCTCCGACCTCAACTTGGCTATGGCTACACCTTC. The chain uses TRBV6-1 and TRBJ1-2, with D unclear. From germline, CDR1 is MNHNS and CDR2 SASEGT. Trimming removed 7 bases at V and 4 bases at J, with 19 bases between. The CDR3 is 15 residues long.

This clonotype has ten or more counts. The chain recombines TRBV24-1 with TRBJ2-1; possibly TRBD1 or TRBD2 for D (6 bases each). CDR1 KGHDR and CDR2 SFDVKD come from the germline V gene. The V gene lost 4 bases and the J gene lost 1 base, with 13 bases spanning the gap. The CDR3 sequence is 16 residues long. The CDR3 reads CATSDRGRGSYNEQFF. Here the CDR3 DNA reads TGTGCCACCAGTGACCGGGGGCGAGGGTCCTACAATGAGCAGTTCTTC.

The chain combines TRBV2 with TRBJ2-2; D is possibly TRBD1 (5 bases). The CDR3 sequence is 16 residues long. Looked up from germline, CDR1 is SNHLY and CDR2 is FYNNEI. V lost 9 bases, J lost 4 bases, and 21 bases lay in between. CDR3 protein: CARSLTVGAGTGELFF. CDR3 sequence (DNA): TGTGCCAGAAGCCTTACGGTTGGGGCCGGCACCGGGGAGCTGTTTTTT.

This clonotype showed up just a few times. V is TRBV28 and J is TRBJ2-1; D not certain. The germline gives CDR1 MDHEN, CDR2 SYDVKM. The CDR3 consists of 12 residues. V gave up 2 bases and J gave up 6 bases, with 5 bases separating them. The CDR3, as DNA: TGTGCCAGCAGTTTACCCTTCAATGAGCAGTTCTTC. Residues: CASSLPFNEQFF. The whole variable domain, filled in from reference TRBV28 and TRBJ2-1, reads DVKVTQSSRYLVKRTGEKVFLECVQDMDHENMFWYRQDPGLGLRLIYFSYDVKMKEKGDIPEGYSVSREKKERFSLILESASTNQTSMYLCASSLPFNEQFFGPGTRLTVL.

The rearrangement joins TRBV9 to TRBJ2-3; TRBD1 agrees at 7 bases. There are 14 residues in the CDR3. Germline loops: CDR1 SGDLS, CDR2 YYNGEE. J was trimmed by 2 bases and V by 3 bases; bases with no gene match: 3. This chain's CDR3 is CASSADRSTDTQYF. The CDR3 DNA reads TGTGCCAGCAGCGCGGACAGGTCCACAGATACGCAGTATTTT. The full variable domain, its missing parts supplied by reference TRBV9 and TRBJ2-3, is DSGVTQTPKHLITATGQRVTLRCSPRSGDLSVYWYQQSLDQGLQFLIQYYNGEERAKGNILERFSAQQFPDLHSELNLSSLELGDSALYFCASSADRSTDTQYFGPGTRLTVL.

In its sample, this clonotype was seen a few times. The chain uses TRBV7-9 and TRBJ1-4; D not certain. Germline V gene sequence: CDR1 SEHNR, CDR2 FQNEAQ (reference sequence). V gave up 1 base and J gave up 6 bases, with 9 bases separating them. The CDR3 contains 14 residues. CDR3 sequence (DNA): TGTGCCAGCAGCTTAGGCCGGCCGGATGAAAAACTGTTTTTT. Its protein product is CASSLGRPDEKLFF.

The rearrangement joins TRBV5-6 to TRBJ2-5, with 10 positions matching TRBD1. V dropped 4 bases and J dropped 5; count of bases not matched to a gene: 8. Germline V CDR1 and CDR2: SGHDT, YYEEEE. There are 15 residues in the CDR3. This CDR3 reads CASSPRDRGTETQYF. The CDR3 nucleotides are TGTGCCAGCAGCCCCCGGGACAGGGGTACGGAGACCCAGTACTTC.

V usage is TRBV7-3 and J usage is TRBJ1-1; 8 bases map to TRBD1. V was clipped by 5 bases and J by 3 bases; unmatched bases: 5. CDR1 is SGHTA, CDR2 FQGTGA, per germline. This CDR3 has 14 amino acids. CDR3 protein: CASSVEQGDTEAFF. In DNA form, the CDR3 reads TGTGCCAGCAGCGTCGAACAGGGGGACACTGAAGCTTTCTTT. Based on the CDR3 plus reference TRBV7-3 and TRBJ1-1, the full variable domain is GAGVSQTPSNKVTEKGKYVELRCDPISGHTALYWYRQSLGQGPEFLIYFQGTGAADDSGLPNDRFFAVRPEGSVSTLKIQRTERGDSAVYLCASSVEQGDTEAFFGQGTRLTVV.

The genes are TRBV10-2 and TRBJ1-6; TRBD1 might be the D (6 bases). The V gene lost 8 bases and the J gene lost 6 bases, with 8 bases spanning the gap. Germline V gene sequence: CDR1 WSHSY, CDR2 SAAADI. This CDR3 is built from 12 residues. CDR3 DNA sequence: TGCGCCAGCCAGGGGACTAATTCACCCCTCCACTTT. This encodes CASQGTNSPLHF.

This clonotype was picked up many times. The chain recombines TRBV6-1 with TRBJ1-1, with D unclear. Germline V lookup: CDR1 MNHNS, CDR2 SASEGT. The CDR3 length is 13 residues. V was shortened by 4 bases and J by 1 base, with 7 bases between the two germline ends. The CDR3 DNA reads TGTGCCAGCAGTGGCCGTGAGAACACTGAAGCTTTCTTT. Translated: CASSGRENTEAFF.

The table lists this clonotype with many counts. This chain links TRBV7-3 with TRBJ2-1; 10 bases align to TRBD2. This CDR3 has 15 residues. From germline, CDR1 is SGHTA and CDR2 FQGTGA. V trimming: 6 bases; J trimming: 10 bases; junction bases outside the gene matches: 12. The CDR3 nucleotides are TGTGCCAGCAGACCAGGGAGCGGGAGGGGGGGAGAGCAGTTCTTC. Translating gives CASRPGSGRGGEQFF.

The chain has TRBV2 and TRBJ1-1, with 9 bases matching TRBD1. The CDR3 loop spans 17 amino acids. Trimming took 3 bases from V and 11 from J; bases not matched to a gene: 19. Germline assignment: CDR1 SNHLY and CDR2 FYNNEI. CDR3 nucleotide sequence: TGTGCCAGCAGTGAGGGTTTGGTGGGACAGGGCGAATTTCGGGCTTTCTTT. It specifies CASSEGLVGQGEFRAFF.

This clonotype was found many times. The rearrangement joins TRBV2 to TRBJ2-5; unclear D gene. This CDR3 spans 14 amino acids. Germline CDR1 SNHLY, CDR2 FYNNEI. The germline V and J ends were trimmed by 9 bases and 1 base, with 15 bases remaining between them. CDR3: CASLPTRLQETQYF. The CDR3 coding sequence is TGTGCCAGTCTACCGACGCGCCTCCAAGAGACCCAGTACTTC.

The chain recombines TRBV5-1 with TRBJ2-5, with 12 bases identical to TRBD1. The CDR3 contains 16 residues. Germline CDR1 is SGHRS and CDR2 is YFSETQ. Trimming took 2 bases from V and 3 from J; bases not matched to a gene: 5. The CDR3 spells CASSFRDRGLEETQYF. The CDR3 DNA reads TGCGCCAGCAGCTTCCGGGACAGGGGGCTGGAAGAGACCCAGTACTTC.

This clonotype was counted many times. This rearrangement joins TRBV12-3 or TRBV12-4 to TRBJ2-3; 9 bases are a match to TRBD2. V lost 3 bases to trimming and J lost 2 bases; unmatched junction nucleotides: 6. The CDR3 has 16 residues. This CDR3 is CASSLRLAESTDTQYF. The CDR3 DNA follows: TGTGCCAGCAGTTTGCGACTAGCGGAATCCACAGATACGCAGTATTTT.

This clonotype has only one observation. The V gene is TRBV5-4, the J gene TRBJ1-2, with 11 bases lining up with TRBD1. Looked up from germline, CDR1 is SGHNT and CDR2 is YYREEE (reference sequence). After removal of 2 bases from V and 13 bases from J, the junction contained 4 bases not matched to a gene. The CDR3 is 12 amino acids. CDR3 nucleotide sequence: TGTGCCAGCAGCTTCCGGACAGGGGGCAGCACCTTC. Residues: CASSFRTGGSTF. Full variable domain (outside the CDR3, taken from reference TRBV5-4 and TRBJ1-2): ETGVTQSPTHLIKTRGQQVTLRCSSQSGHNTVSWYQQALGQGPQFIFQYYREEENGRGNFPPRFSGLQFPNYSSELNVNALELDDSALYLCASSFRTGGSTFGSGTRLTVV.

This clonotype showed up many times. CDR3 in amino acids: CASSRFPQGLHYGYTF. CDR3 sequence (DNA): TGCGCCAGCAGCCGCTTCCCTCAGGGTTTGCACTATGGCTACACCTTC. This chain connects TRBV4-1 to TRBJ1-2; tentative D call: TRBD1 (5 bases). Germline V gives CDR1 MGHRA, CDR2 YSYEKL. The CDR3 sequence is 16 residues long. With 4 bases removed from V and 3 bases from J, the gap between germline ends came to 18 bases.

This rearrangement joins TRBV27 to TRBJ2-1, with TRBD2 matching 8 bases. Germline V gene lookup returns CDR1 MNHEY and CDR2 SMNVEV (reference sequence). The CDR3 contains 13 residues. V gave up 10 bases and J gave up 8 bases; unmatched junction bases: 10. The CDR3 spells CATRPGLVDEQFF. CDR3 DNA sequence: TGTGCCACGCGACCGGGACTAGTCGATGAGCAGTTCTTC.

This clonotype was seen a few times. The CDR3 loop reads CSASVAGFETQYF. DNA of the CDR3: TGCAGTGCTAGTGTAGCGGGATTTGAGACCCAGTACTTC. V usage is TRBV20-1 and J usage is TRBJ2-5; TRBD2 matches 8 bases. From germline, CDR1 is DFQATT and CDR2 SNEGSKA (reference sequence). The J segment lost 5 bases and the V segment lost 3 bases, leaving 5 bases of the junction unmatched. The CDR3 has 13 residues.

This clonotype has a handful of counts. The chain recombines TRBV12-3 or TRBV12-4 with TRBJ2-1; no definite D call. This CDR3 has 13 residues. With 2 bases removed from V and 5 bases from J, the gap between germline ends came to 7 bases. CDR3 nucleotides: TGTGCCAGCAGTTTACCCGATAACAATGAGCAGTTCTTC. Protein sequence: CASSLPDNNEQFF.

The chain has TRBV20-1 and TRBJ1-2, with D unresolved. The CDR3 covers 11 residues. Germline CDR1 DFQATT, CDR2 SNEGSKA (reference sequence). The V end was cut by 5 bases, the J end by 8 bases, with 12 bases between. The CDR3 region is CSALKGGGYTF. DNA for the CDR3: TGCAGTGCTCTGAAGGGAGGAGGCTACACCTTC.

The chain uses TRBV7-2 and TRBJ1-2; 8 nucleotides match TRBD1. Germline V gene data show CDR1 as SGHTA and CDR2 as FQGNSA. The trim removed 2 bases at V and 4 bases at J, leaving 6 bases unmatched. The CDR3 loop spans 15 amino acids. The CDR3 nucleotides read TGTGCCAGCAGCTTATCGACAGGGGCGGGCTATGGCTACACCTTC. This codes for CASSLSTGAGYGYTF.

This clonotype was counted a few times. The chain employs TRBV18 and TRBJ2-1, with D possibly being TRBD2 (5 bases). Trimming cost V 1 base and J 0 bases, with 10 bases left between them. The CDR3 covers 16 residues. Germline V gene data show CDR1 as KGHSH and CDR2 as LQKENI. The chain's CDR3 is CASSPQLVRSYNEQFF. In DNA form, the CDR3 reads TGTGCCAGCTCACCACAACTAGTCCGCTCCTACAATGAGCAGTTCTTC.

The chain combines TRBV5-1 with TRBJ2-5; 13 nucleotides align to TRBD2. The CDR3 extends over 16 amino acids. Germline-derived CDR1 and CDR2 are SGHRS and YFSETQ. V lost 4 bases to trimming and J lost 1 base; unmatched junction nucleotides: 4. Written as DNA, the CDR3 is TGCGCCAGCAGCGCGGGACTAGCGGGGCCCCAAGAGACCCAGTACTTC. Amino acid sequence: CASSAGLAGPQETQYF.

Points on this clonotype: It differs at one base from a far larger clone, so likely a read error. This chain joins TRBV12-3 or TRBV12-4 and TRBJ2-3; 9 bases are shared with TRBD2. The length of the CDR3 is 15 residues. In DNA, the CDR3 is TGTGCCGGCAGTTTGGCGGGGGGGCTGACAGATACGCAGTATTTT. Its translation is CAGSLAGGLTDTQYF.

This clonotype was seen a few times. The chain combines TRBV20-1 with TRBJ2-5; D may be TRBD1 (6 bases). The CDR3 runs 15 residues. Trimming took off 3 bases at V and 2 bases at J, with 16 bases between the two ends. CDR1 and CDR2 (germline): DFQATT, SNEGSKA (reference sequence). As DNA, the CDR3 is TGCAGTGCTAGGGCACTGACAGGCCTACAAGAGACCCAGTACTTC. It translates to CSARALTGLQETQYF.

A few counts support this clonotype. V usage is TRBV6-1 and J usage is TRBJ2-2; TRBD1 aligns across 9 bases. Trimming removed 5 bases from V and 1 base from J; junction bases left unmatched: 5. The CDR3 spans 16 residues. The germline CDR1 and CDR2 sequences are MNHNS and SASEGT. The CDR3 coding sequence is TGTGCCAGCAGTACTTACAGGGGGCGGAACACCGGGGAGCTGTTTTTT. Its protein product is CASSTYRGRNTGELFF.